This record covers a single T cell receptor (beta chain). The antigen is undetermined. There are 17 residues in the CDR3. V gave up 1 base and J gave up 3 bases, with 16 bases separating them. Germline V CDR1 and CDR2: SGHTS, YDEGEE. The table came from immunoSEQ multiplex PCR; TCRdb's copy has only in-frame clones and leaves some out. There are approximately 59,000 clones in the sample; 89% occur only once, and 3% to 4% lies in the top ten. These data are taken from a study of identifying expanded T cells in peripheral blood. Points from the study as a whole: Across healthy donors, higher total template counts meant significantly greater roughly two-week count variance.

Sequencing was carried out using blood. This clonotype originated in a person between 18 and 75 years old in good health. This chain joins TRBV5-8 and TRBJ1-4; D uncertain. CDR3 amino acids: CASSLRSSLLPNEKLFF. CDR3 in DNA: TGTGCCAGCAGCTTGAGGTCGTCTCTGCTCCCTAATGAAAAACTGTTTTTT.